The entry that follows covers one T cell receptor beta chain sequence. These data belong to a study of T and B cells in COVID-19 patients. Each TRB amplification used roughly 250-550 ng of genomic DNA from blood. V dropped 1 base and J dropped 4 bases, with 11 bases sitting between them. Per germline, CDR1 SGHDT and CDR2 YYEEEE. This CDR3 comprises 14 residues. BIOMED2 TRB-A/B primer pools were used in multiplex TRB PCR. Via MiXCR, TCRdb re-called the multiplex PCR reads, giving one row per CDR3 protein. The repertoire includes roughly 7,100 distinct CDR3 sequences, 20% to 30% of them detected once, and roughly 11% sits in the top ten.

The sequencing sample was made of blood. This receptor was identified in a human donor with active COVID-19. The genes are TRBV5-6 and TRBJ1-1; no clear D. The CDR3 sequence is CASSLNLVGTEAFF. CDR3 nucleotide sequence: TGTGCCAGCAGCTTGAATCTTGTGGGCACTGAAGCTTTCTTT.